This T cell receptor beta chain was retrieved from a study of shared clonotypes between healthy human individuals. Whole-study findings and limits: Rarefaction demonstrated incomplete sorted-subset sequencing despite large depth. Specimens sampled were limited to blood, with tissue repertoires likely differing.

Naive CD8 populations comprised CD45RO-negative cells positively selected for CCR7, excluding terminally differentiated effector memory CD45RA+ cells. All donors qualified as healthy HIV-negative adults and had experienced no recent acute infections or vaccinations. V lost 8 bases to trimming and J lost 13 bases, with 14 bases between them. The CDR3 consists of 10 residues. CDR1 is SNHLY and CDR2 is FYNNEI in the germline V gene. With regard to this clone: The antigen is not known.

The study ran the assay at deep level. Using immunoSEQ multiplex PCR, the repertoire was profiled, and TCRdb retains in-frame clones only, with some absent. Altogether around 650,000 clones are present, roughly 95% being singletons, with the ten largest covering about 0.12%. The TCR sequence derives from a woman in her thirties in good health. The sequencing sample was made of naive CD8+ T cells sorted from blood. This sequence joins TRBV2 and TRBJ2-5; D possibly uses TRBD1 or TRBD2 (5 bases each). The CDR3 DNA reads as TGTGCCAGCGGGGCGGGTTTTGCGTACTTC. Translating gives CASGAGFAYF.